This entry concerns a single TCR beta chain. The antigen is undetermined. This entry comes from a study of CD8 T cells in ankylosing spondylitis. The germline CDR1 and CDR2 sequences are SGHAT and FQNNGV. The CDR3 has 17 residues. Trimming cost V 4 bases and J 0 bases, with 13 bases left between them. Libraries for TCR beta were made by quantitative 5'-RACE with molecular barcodes. One entry per CDR3 protein results from TCRdb running MiXCR on the 5' RACE reads. The table has about 160,000 distinct CDR3 sequences, approximately 9% seen once. Notes on the study in general: The authors found the disease-linked clones to be CD8+ and relatively rare in peripheral blood. Earlier work had already found some motif variants in reactive arthritis synovial fluid and blood.

The V and J genes are TRBV11-2 and TRBJ1-6; the D gene is possibly TRBD1 (5 bases). Specimen: blood, either unsorted or a sorted T cell fraction (not recorded which). The TCR originated in a female donor with ankylosing spondylitis or in good health (not recorded which). The CDR3 spells CASSSPRVNSYNSPLHF. CDR3 in DNA: TGTGCCAGCAGCTCCCCCAGGGTGAACTCCTATAATTCACCCCTCCACTTT. The full variable domain, in which reference TRBV11-2 and TRBJ1-6 provide the parts outside the CDR3, is EAGVAQSPRYKIIEKRQSVAFWCNPISGHATLYWYQQILGQGPKLLIQFQNNGVVDDSQLPKDRFSAERLKGVDSTLKIQPAKLEDSAVYLCASSSPRVNSYNSPLHFGNGTRLTVT.